This T cell receptor beta chain was profiled in a study of blood T cell repertoires in COVID-19. Study context: COVID-19 samples collected from the United States, Italy and Spain covered acute and convalescent phases. The cDNA or gDNA used as material had been derived from T cells, B-cell-depleted T cells, or PBMCs.

Germline V gives CDR1 SGHTA, CDR2 FQGNSA. Trimming cost V 6 bases and J 0 bases, with 11 bases left between them. This CDR3 comprises 15 residues. Authors' data handling: How many nucleated cells were present was estimated from reference gene primer amplification. Sequencing was performed with immunoSEQ multiplex PCR; in TCRdb, only in-frame clones are kept and a portion is missing. The V and J calls and clone size come from that table; D and trimming were worked out from the DNA. The data show approximately 82,000 clones, roughly 80% seen once. Source material: peripheral blood. The sequence was collected from a woman between 65 and 79 years old with active or convalescent COVID-19. V gene TRBV7-2 combines with J gene TRBJ2-2; tentative D call: TRBD2 (6 bases). The CDR3 DNA follows: TGTGCCAGCAGGGGGACTGCGGCGAACACCGGGGAGCTGTTTTTT. Translation: CASRGTAANTGELFF.